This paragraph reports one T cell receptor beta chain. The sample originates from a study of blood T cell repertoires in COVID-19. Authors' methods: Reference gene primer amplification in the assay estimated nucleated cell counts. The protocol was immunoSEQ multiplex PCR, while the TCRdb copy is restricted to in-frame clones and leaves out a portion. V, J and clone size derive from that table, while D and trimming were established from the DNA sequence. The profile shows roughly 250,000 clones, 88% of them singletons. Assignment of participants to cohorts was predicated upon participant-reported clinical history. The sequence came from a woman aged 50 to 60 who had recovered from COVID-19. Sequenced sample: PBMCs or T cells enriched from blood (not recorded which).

This chain's CDR3 is CASSLEAGANTEAFF. The CDR3 DNA is TGTGCCAGCAGCTTAGAAGCAGGGGCGAACACTGAAGCTTTCTTT. The chain employs TRBV11-3 and TRBJ1-1, with D perhaps matching TRBD1 (6 bases). Trimming shortened V by 0 bases and J by 1 base, and 9 bases separated the two germline ends. The CDR3 length is 15 residues. Germline assignment: CDR1 SGHNT and CDR2 YENEEA.